The clone carrying this T cell receptor (beta chain) appeared a few times. What it recognizes is unknown. The CDR3 contains 16 residues. Trimming took 3 bases from V and 6 from J, leaving 20 bases between them. Germline V gene data show CDR1 as SGHTA and CDR2 as FQGNSA. These data originate in a study of T cell responses to AZD1222 COVID-19 vaccine. Study observations and caveats: White British donors predominated, females outnumbered males, and clonal diversity was possibly underestimated.

Here immunoSEQ multiplex PCR was the method, and the copy in TCRdb shows in-frame clones only, minus some. The sample shows 98,000 or so clones, about 86% of them seen only once. The receptor was derived from an adult in good health. The V call is TRBV7-2, the J call TRBJ1-1; D is possibly TRBD1 (6 bases). This specimen was peripheral blood, taken on day 0 of AZD1222 vaccination. The CDR3 DNA follows: TGTGCCAGCAGCTTTGGGGAAGTGGGGGGCGGATCTGAAGCTTTCTTT. The encoded protein is CASSFGEVGGGSEAFF.